The 24 T cell receptor beta chains below come from one sample, sequenced in a study of blood T cells in healthy people across ages. A second PCR of roughly 7 to 11 cycles used a sample-barcoded 5' primer and a J-beta primer mix. Each CDR3 protein gets one entry after TCRdb re-called the 5' RACE reads with MiXCR. In the table there are some 550,000 distinct CDR3 sequences, around half of which are singletons. Sequenced input: blood. The receptors originated from a man older than 75 in good health.

Only one count was recorded for this clonotype. The junction differs from germline at one of its ends, possibly a read error. V and J are TRBV28 and TRBJ2-5; no reliable D call. The CDR3 runs to 15 residues. Germline V CDR1 and CDR2: MDHEN, SYDVKM. The CDR3 DNA is TGTGCCAGTAGTTTAGCCCAAGGGATCCAAGAGACCCAGTACTTC. Translation: CASSLAQGIQETQYF.

The rearrangement links TRBV6-6 to TRBJ2-1; D gene uncertain. Per the germline V gene, CDR1 is MNHNY and CDR2 is SVGAGI (reference sequence). The CDR3 is 13 amino acids. V lost 5 bases and J lost 15, with 20 bases in between. Here the CDR3 reads CASSPAPKDGPFF. In nucleotides, the CDR3 is TGTGCCAGCAGTCCCGCCCCGAAGGATGGTCCGTTCTTC.

This clonotype was seen many times. This sequence joins TRBV6-6 and TRBJ2-7; 8 nucleotides agree with TRBD2. The CDR3 has 15 residues. The V gene end was trimmed by 2 bases and the J gene end by 3 bases; junction bases not matched to a gene: 6. Germline loops: CDR1 MNHNY, CDR2 SVGAGI (reference sequence). This chain's CDR3 is CASSYGSGSGYEQYF. The CDR3 DNA reads TGTGCCAGCAGTTACGGAAGCGGGAGTGGCTACGAGCAGTACTTC.

In its sample, this clonotype was seen a few times. This chain links TRBV20-1 with TRBJ2-1; the D gene is possibly TRBD1 (5 bases). Deletions cut 4 bases from V and 12 bases from J, with 10 bases between. CDR1 is DFQATT and CDR2 is SNEGSKA in the germline V gene (reference sequence). This CDR3 has 10 amino acids. This CDR3 is CSATGNLQFF. The DNA of the CDR3 is TGCAGTGCTACAGGGAACCTGCAGTTCTTC.

The chain employs TRBV28 and TRBJ1-2; D remains ambiguous. V lost 1 base to trimming and J lost 6 bases, with 9 bases between them. This CDR3 is built from 13 residues. Germline values: CDR1 MDHEN, CDR2 SYDVKM. CDR3 nucleotide sequence: TGTGCCAGCAGTTTATTGGGCCGACATGGCTACACCTTC. This encodes CASSLLGRHGYTF.

Comment on this clonotype: One base away lies a much larger clone, so this may be a sequencing read error. This chain uses TRBV20-1 with TRBJ2-1; 9 bases are a match to TRBD2. The CDR3 is made up of 14 amino acids. After removal of 3 bases from V and 4 bases from J, the junction contained 4 bases not matched to a gene. From germline, CDR1 is DFQATT and CDR2 SNEGSKA (reference sequence). The CDR3 region has the DNA TGCAGTGCTAGGGGACTAGCTGAGTACAATGAGCAGTTCTTC. Its translation is CSARGLAEYNEQFF.

The V and J genes are TRBV6-2 or TRBV6-3 and TRBJ1-1, with D possibly TRBD1 on 5 matching bases. The germline V gene has CDR1 MNHEY and CDR2 SVGEGT. The CDR3 has 11 amino acids. V dropped 5 bases and J dropped 12 bases, with 13 bases sitting between them. The CDR3 is CASSAQGAPFF. The CDR3 DNA follows: TGTGCCAGCAGTGCCCAGGGCGCGCCTTTCTTT.

This chain connects TRBV7-9 to TRBJ2-5; 7 bases align to TRBD2. V was clipped by 1 base and J by 3 bases; unmatched bases: 14. The V gene's germline CDR1 is SEHNR and CDR2 FQNEAQ (reference sequence). CDR3 length equals 18 residues. This chain's CDR3 is CASSLGRLGRESKETQYF. The CDR3 region has the DNA TGTGCCAGCAGCTTAGGCCGTCTTGGGAGGGAATCTAAAGAGACCCAGTACTTC.

This clonotype was seen at least ten times. The genes are TRBV2 and TRBJ2-5; D remains ambiguous. The length of the CDR3 is 13 residues. Trimming removed 4 bases at V and 0 bases at J, with 6 bases between. CDR1 and CDR2 from the germline V gene are SNHLY and FYNNEI. Here the CDR3 reads CASSVTDQETQYF. DNA of the CDR3: TGTGCCAGCAGTGTCACAGACCAAGAGACCCAGTACTTC.

This chain connects TRBV5-1 to TRBJ2-1; 8 bases map to TRBD2. Germline CDR1 reads SGHRS; CDR2 reads YFSETQ. The CDR3 extends over 16 amino acids. V lost 4 bases, J lost 8 bases, and 14 bases stayed unmatched. The CDR3 coding sequence is TGCGCCAGCAGCCCTCTGGGAGCGGGAGTAGGAGATGAGCAGTTCTTC. It translates to CASSPLGAGVGDEQFF.

This chain uses TRBV28 with TRBJ2-2; D uncertain. Germline loops: CDR1 MDHEN, CDR2 SYDVKM. The length of the CDR3 is 15 residues. The V end lost 11 bases, the J end lost 1 base, and 17 bases lay between the germline ends. The CDR3 region has the DNA TGTGCCTCACGGCCGCCGGGCAGGAACACCGGGGAGCTGTTTTTT. It translates to CASRPPGRNTGELFF.

As DNA, the CDR3 is TGTGCCAGCAGCTTACGGGACGGCAAAAACATTCAGTACTTC. Its translation is CASSLRDGKNIQYF. The genes are TRBV7-2 and TRBJ2-4, with D tentatively TRBD1 or TRBD2 (5 bases each). Trimming left V 2 bases short and J 3 bases short, with 8 bases between. Germline V lookup: CDR1 SGHTA, CDR2 FQGNSA. The CDR3 extends over 14 amino acids.

Concerning this clonotype: At one of its ends the junction is not consistent with the germline gene, which may arise from a read error. The CDR3 DNA is TGTGCCAGCAGAACTACTAGCGGGACCCCCTACAATGAACAGTTCTTC. It is translated as CASRTTSGTPYNEQFF. The J gene is TRBJ2-1, the V gene TRBV7-9, with TRBD2 matching over 10 bases. The CDR3 runs to 16 residues. In germline, CDR1 is SEHNR, CDR2 FQNEAQ (reference sequence). The full variable domain, with the rest looked up from reference TRBV7-9 and TRBJ2-1, is DTGVSQNPRHKITKRGQNVTFRCDPISEHNRLYWYRQTLGQGPEFLTYFQNEAQLEKSRLLSDRFSAERPKGSFSTLEIQRTEQGDSAMYLCASRTTSGTPYNEQFFGPGTRLTVL.

The rearrangement links TRBV10-3 to TRBJ2-3, with D possibly TRBD2 on 6 matching bases. CDR3 length equals 14 residues. Germline V gene data show CDR1 as ENHRY and CDR2 as SYGVKD. V was clipped by 8 bases and J by 1 base, with 13 bases between them. The CDR3 region has the DNA TGTGCCATCGGGTTATCTAGCGGCACAGATACGCAGTATTTT. This encodes CAIGLSSGTDTQYF.

The V gene is TRBV6-1, the J gene TRBJ1-4, with a weak D call TRBD1 (5 bases). From germline, CDR1 is MNHNS and CDR2 SASEGT. V shed 8 bases and J shed 6 bases, with 25 bases lying between them. The CDR3 spans 17 residues. The CDR3 DNA reads TGTGCCAGCGGTGTGGGGGGTCACCTGCAAGGTGATGAAAAACTGTTTTTT. This encodes CASGVGGHLQGDEKLFF.

V gene TRBV12-3 or TRBV12-4 combines with J gene TRBJ1-2; weak D call: TRBD1 (5 bases). This CDR3 region has 16 residues. V lost 5 bases and J 1 base, leaving 17 bases between the germline ends. DNA of the CDR3: TGTGCCAGCAGTCGATCCCCGTCGGGGGTTAACTATGGCTACACCTTC. Its protein product is CASSRSPSGVNYGYTF.

This clonotype was observed a handful of times. The V gene is TRBV5-1, the J gene TRBJ2-1; D may match TRBD1 or TRBD2 (5 bases each). V lost 0 bases and J 7 bases, leaving 17 bases between the germline ends. Germline-derived CDR1 and CDR2 are SGHRS and YFSETQ. The CDR3 spans 16 residues. DNA for the CDR3: TGCGCCAGCAGCTTGGTGCTACTAGGGGATACAAATGAGCAGTTCTTC. Its translation is CASSLVLLGDTNEQFF. Filled out from reference TRBV5-1 and TRBJ2-1, the complete variable domain reads KAGVTQTPRYLIKTRGQQVTLSCSPISGHRSVSWYQQTPGQGLQFLFEYFSETQRNKGNFPGRFSGRQFSNSRSEMNVSTLELGDSALYLCASSLVLLGDTNEQFFGPGTRLTVL.

J is TRBJ2-1 and V is TRBV20-1; TRBD1 is a possible D gene (6 bases). Trimming shortened V by 6 bases and J by 0 bases, and 12 bases separated the two germline ends. Germline loops: CDR1 DFQATT, CDR2 SNEGSKA (reference sequence). The CDR3 contains 14 residues. CDR3 residues: CSAPKQGSYNEQFF. CDR3 DNA sequence: TGCAGTGCACCTAAACAGGGCTCCTACAATGAGCAGTTCTTC.

The chain couples TRBV20-1 to TRBJ2-1, with 7 nucleotides matching TRBD2. V dropped 1 base and J dropped 3; count of bases not matched to a gene: 6. CDR3 length: 15 residues. Looked up from germline, CDR1 is DFQATT and CDR2 is SNEGSKA (reference sequence). The CDR3 sequence is CSARGGQRGYNEQFF. DNA of the CDR3: TGCAGTGCTAGAGGGGGCCAGCGGGGCTACAATGAGCAGTTCTTC.

The chain combines TRBV7-2 with TRBJ1-2; tentatively, D is TRBD1 (6 bases). V was cut by 2 bases and J by 6 bases, with 13 bases left in between. Germline CDR1 and CDR2: SGHTA and FQGNSA. The CDR3 contains 14 residues. The CDR3 region is CASSLFKGEDGYTF. CDR3 DNA: TGTGCCAGCAGCTTATTCAAGGGGGAGGATGGCTACACCTTC. The full variable domain, in which reference TRBV7-2 and TRBJ1-2 provide the parts outside the CDR3, is GAGVSQSPSNKVTEKGKDVELRCDPISGHTALYWYRQSLGQGLEFLIYFQGNSAPDKSGLPSDRFSAERTGGSVSTLTIQRTQQEDSAVYLCASSLFKGEDGYTFGSGTRLTVV.

The chain recombines TRBV7-9 with TRBJ1-4; 8 nucleotides agree with TRBD1. CDR1 and CDR2 (germline): SEHNR, FQNEAQ (reference sequence). The J segment lost 0 bases and the V segment lost 8 bases, leaving 8 bases of the junction unmatched. There are 16 residues in the CDR3. CDR3 DNA sequence: TGTGCCAGCTCGTTGACAGGGGTAACAACTAATGAAAAACTGTTTTTT. It specifies CASSLTGVTTNEKLFF.

This clonotype was observed a few times. This chain's CDR3 is CASSLQAGVDNEQFF. CDR3 DNA sequence: TGTGCCAGCAGTTTACAGGCTGGGGTGGACAATGAGCAGTTCTTC. V usage is TRBV12-3 or TRBV12-4 and J usage is TRBJ2-1; D is unclear. The CDR3 loop spans 15 amino acids. The V and J ends lost 2 bases and 5 bases respectively, with 13 bases between them.

This clonotype has only a few counts. This rearrangement joins TRBV15 to TRBJ1-4; TRBD1 might be the D (5 bases). Germline V gene sequence: CDR1 LNHNV, CDR2 YYDKDF (reference sequence). The CDR3 has 15 amino acids. With 0 bases removed from V and 4 bases from J, the gap between germline ends came to 9 bases. CDR3 sequence (DNA): TGTGCCACCAGCAGAGATCTAGGGGATAATGAAAAACTGTTTTTT. Amino acids: CATSRDLGDNEKLFF.

This clonotype was counted ten times or more. The rearrangement uses TRBV4-3 and TRBJ2-7, with D possibly TRBD1 on 5 matching bases. Trimming removed 1 base from V and 2 bases from J, with 12 bases in between. The CDR3 loop spans 15 amino acids. CDR1 and CDR2 (germline): LGHNA, YSLEER. The CDR3 sequence: CASSQVAGPTYEQYF. CDR3 bases: TGCGCCAGCAGCCAAGTGGCAGGGCCCACCTACGAGCAGTACTTC.